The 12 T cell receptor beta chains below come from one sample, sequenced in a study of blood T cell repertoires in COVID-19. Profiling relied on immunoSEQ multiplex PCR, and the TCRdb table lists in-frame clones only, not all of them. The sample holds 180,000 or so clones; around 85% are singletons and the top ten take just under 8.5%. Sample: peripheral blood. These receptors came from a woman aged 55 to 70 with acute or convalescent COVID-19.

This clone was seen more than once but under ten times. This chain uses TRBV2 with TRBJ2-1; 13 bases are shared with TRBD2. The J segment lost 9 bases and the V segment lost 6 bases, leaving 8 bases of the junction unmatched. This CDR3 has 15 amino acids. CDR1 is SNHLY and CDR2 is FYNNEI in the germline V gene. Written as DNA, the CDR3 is TGTGCCAGCAGATATGGGACTAGCGGGAATGGTGAGCAGTTCTTC. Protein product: CASRYGTSGNGEQFF.

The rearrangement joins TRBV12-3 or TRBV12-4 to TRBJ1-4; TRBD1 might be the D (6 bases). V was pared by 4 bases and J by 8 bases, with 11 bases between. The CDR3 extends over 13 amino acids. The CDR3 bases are TGTGCCAGCAGTTCGGCAGGGGTAGAAAAACTGTTTTTT. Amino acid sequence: CASSSAGVEKLFF.

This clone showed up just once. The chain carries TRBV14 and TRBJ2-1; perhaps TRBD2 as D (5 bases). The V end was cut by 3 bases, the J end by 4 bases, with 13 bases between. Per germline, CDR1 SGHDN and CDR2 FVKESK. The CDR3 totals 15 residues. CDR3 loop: CASSHGLAEYNEQFF. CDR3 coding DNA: TGTGCCAGCAGCCACGGGCTAGCAGAATACAATGAGCAGTTCTTC.

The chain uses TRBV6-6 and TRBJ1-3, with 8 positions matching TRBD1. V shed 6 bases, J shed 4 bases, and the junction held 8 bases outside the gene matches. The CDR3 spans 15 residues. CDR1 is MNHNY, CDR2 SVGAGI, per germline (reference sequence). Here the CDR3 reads CASRKTTGAGNTIYF. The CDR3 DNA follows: TGTGCCAGCAGAAAAACGACAGGGGCCGGAAACACCATATATTTT.

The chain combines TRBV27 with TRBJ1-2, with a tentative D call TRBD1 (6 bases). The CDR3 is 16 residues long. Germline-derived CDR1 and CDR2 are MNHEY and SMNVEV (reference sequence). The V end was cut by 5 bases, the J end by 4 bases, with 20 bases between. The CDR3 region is CASSPEQGPLFYGYTF. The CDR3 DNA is TGTGCCAGCAGTCCAGAGCAGGGGCCCCTCTTCTATGGCTACACCTTC.

The CDR3 sequence is CASSPGTGLNQPQHF. The DNA of the CDR3 is TGTGCCAGCAGCCCCGGGACAGGTCTCAATCAGCCCCAGCATTTT. The rearrangement uses TRBV5-5 and TRBJ1-5; 8 nucleotides match TRBD1. The V segment lost 4 bases and the J segment 3 bases; nucleotides outside the gene matches: 6. The CDR3 sequence is 15 residues long. Germline CDR1 is SGHKS and CDR2 is YYEKEE (reference sequence).

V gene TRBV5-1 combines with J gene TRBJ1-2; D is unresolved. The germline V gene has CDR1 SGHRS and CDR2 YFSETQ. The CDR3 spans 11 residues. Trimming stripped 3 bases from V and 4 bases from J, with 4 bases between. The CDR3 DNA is TGCGCCAGCAGCTCCTCCTATGGCTACACCTTC. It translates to CASSSSYGYTF.

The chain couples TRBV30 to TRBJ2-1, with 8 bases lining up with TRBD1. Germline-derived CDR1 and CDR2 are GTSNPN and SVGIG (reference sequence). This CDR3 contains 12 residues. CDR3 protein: CALTGVTNEQFF. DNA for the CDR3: TGTGCTCTGACAGGGGTGACCAATGAGCAGTTCTTC.

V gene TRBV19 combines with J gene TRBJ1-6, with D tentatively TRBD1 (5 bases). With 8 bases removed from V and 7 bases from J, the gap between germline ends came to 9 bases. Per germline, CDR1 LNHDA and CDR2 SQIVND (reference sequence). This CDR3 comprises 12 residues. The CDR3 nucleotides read TGTGCCAGTGGGGGAGGGAATTCACCCCTCCACTTT. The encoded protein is CASGGGNSPLHF.

CDR3 amino acids: CASSSTGPHEQYF. The CDR3 DNA sequence: TGCGCCAGCAGCTCGACAGGTCCCCACGAGCAGTACTTC. The gene calls are TRBV5-1 and TRBJ2-7, with D possibly being TRBD1 (6 bases). The germline CDR1 and CDR2 sequences are SGHRS and YFSETQ. This CDR3 is built from 13 residues. Trimming stripped 3 bases from V and 5 bases from J, with 12 bases between.

Here the CDR3 DNA reads TGTGCCAGCAGCAATTGGCAGGAGGCCAATCAGCCCCAGCATTTT. This translates into CASSNWQEANQPQHF. The V and J genes are TRBV21-1 and TRBJ1-5. TRBV21-1 is noted as a pseudogene. The CDR3 consists of 15 residues.

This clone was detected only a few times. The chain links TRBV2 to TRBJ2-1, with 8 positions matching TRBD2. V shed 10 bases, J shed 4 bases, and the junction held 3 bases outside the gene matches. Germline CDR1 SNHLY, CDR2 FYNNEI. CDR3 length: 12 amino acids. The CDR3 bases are TGTGCCACGGGACTAGAGTACAATGAGCAGTTCTTC. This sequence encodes CATGLEYNEQFF.